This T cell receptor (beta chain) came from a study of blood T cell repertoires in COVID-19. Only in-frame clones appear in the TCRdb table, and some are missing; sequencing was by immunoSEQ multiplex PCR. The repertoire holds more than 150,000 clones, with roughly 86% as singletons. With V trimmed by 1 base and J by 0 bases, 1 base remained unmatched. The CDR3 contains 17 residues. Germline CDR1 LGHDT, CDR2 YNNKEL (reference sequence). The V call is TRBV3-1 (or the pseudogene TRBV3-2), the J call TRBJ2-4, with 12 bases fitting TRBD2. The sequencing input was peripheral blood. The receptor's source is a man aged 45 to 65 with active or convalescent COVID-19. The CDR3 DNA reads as TGTGCCAGCAGCCAAGGGACTAGCGGGATAGCCAAAAACATTCAGTACTTC. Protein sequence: CASSQGTSGIAKNIQYF.